What follows are 9 T cell receptor beta chains derived from one specimen sequenced in a study of lymphopenia after photon versus proton radiotherapy. Clones were read by immunoSEQ multiplex PCR, and TCRdb kept only the in-frame ones, dropping some. The sample records 25,000 to 30,000 clones, around 81% being singletons. This specimen consisted of peripheral blood, obtained from a patient treated with photon-based radiotherapy. The receptors were sampled from a middle-aged man with gastric cancer.

This clone was recorded a few times. The chain is built from TRBV5-4 and TRBJ2-3; a possible D gene is TRBD1 (6 bases). The germline V gene encodes CDR1 SGHNT and CDR2 YYREEE (reference sequence). V was shortened by 6 bases and J by 0 bases, with 17 bases between the two germline ends. This CDR3 is 16 amino acids long. The CDR3 coding sequence is TGTGCCAGCACCAAATTCCGGGACACTAGCACAGATACGCAGTATTTT. Protein product: CASTKFRDTSTDTQYF. The full variable domain, with the rest looked up from reference TRBV5-4 and TRBJ2-3, is ETGVTQSPTHLIKTRGQQVTLRCSSQSGHNTVSWYQQALGQGPQFIFQYYREEENGRGNFPPRFSGLQFPNYSSELNVNALELDDSALYLCASTKFRDTSTDTQYFGPGTRLTVL.

This clone was found a few times. The V and J genes are TRBV4-1 and TRBJ1-6; no clear D. The germline V and J ends were trimmed by 0 bases and 5 bases, with 8 bases remaining between them. There are 15 residues in the CDR3. Per the germline V gene, CDR1 is MGHRA and CDR2 is YSYEKL. The CDR3 DNA sequence: TGCGCCAGCAGCCAAGAATCAGTAAATAATTCACCCCTCCACTTT. Its protein product is CASSQESVNNSPLHF.

The chain couples TRBV19 to TRBJ2-2; D is ambiguous. Trimming took off 10 bases at V and 7 bases at J, with 16 bases between the two ends. The germline gives CDR1 LNHDA, CDR2 SQIVND (reference sequence). The CDR3 runs 13 residues. CDR3: CATQIRGGGELFF. The DNA of the CDR3 is TGTGCCACCCAGATTAGAGGTGGCGGGGAGCTGTTTTTT.

The chain carries TRBV10-1 and TRBJ1-6; 7 bases line up with TRBD1. From germline, CDR1 is WNHNN and CDR2 SYGVQD (reference sequence). V gave up 6 bases and J gave up 5 bases; unmatched junction bases: 4. CDR3 size: 14 residues. The CDR3: CASRATGNNSPLHF. CDR3 in DNA: TGCGCCAGCAGGGCGACAGGGAATAATTCACCCCTCCACTTT.

This chain uses TRBV7-6 with TRBJ1-4, with a possible D match to TRBD1 (6 bases). Per germline, CDR1 SGHVS and CDR2 FNYEAQ. Trimming stripped 6 bases from V and 7 bases from J, with 15 bases between. The CDR3 covers 14 residues. The CDR3, as DNA: TGTGCCAGCAGTAAGGGCAGGGGTTCTGAAAAACTGTTTTTT. Protein sequence: CASSKGRGSEKLFF.

The chain has TRBV5-5 and TRBJ1-4; D remains unclear. This CDR3 region has 12 residues. CDR1 and CDR2 from the germline V gene are SGHKS and YYEKEE (reference sequence). V lost 4 bases and J lost 4, with 5 bases in between. The CDR3 protein is CASSLSNEKLFF. The CDR3 region has the DNA TGTGCCAGCAGCCTGAGTAATGAAAAACTGTTTTTT.

The chain uses TRBV5-1 and TRBJ1-2; D remains ambiguous. The germline CDR1 and CDR2 sequences are SGHRS and YFSETQ. The ends were cut back, 0 bases at V and 6 bases at J, with 6 bases in the middle. The CDR3 consists of 12 residues. In DNA form, the CDR3 reads TGCGCCAGCAGCTTGGCCAGAGATGGCTACACCTTC. As protein: CASSLARDGYTF.

This clone was seen a few times. The rearrangement links TRBV6-1 to TRBJ2-2; D gene ambiguous. V gave up 6 bases and J gave up 7 bases, with 9 bases separating them. Per germline, CDR1 MNHNS and CDR2 SASEGT. The CDR3 consists of 12 residues. CDR3 sequence (DNA): TGTGCCAGCAGGGAATATGGCGGGGAGCTGTTTTTT. It translates to CASREYGGELFF.

The gene calls are TRBV11-2 and TRBJ1-1; unclear D gene. Germline V gene lookup returns CDR1 SGHAT and CDR2 FQNNGV. The germline V and J ends were trimmed by 0 bases and 2 bases, with 13 bases remaining between them. The CDR3 consists of 16 residues. CDR3 amino acids: CASSLDYETYNTEAFF. The CDR3 DNA reads as TGTGCCAGCAGCTTAGATTACGAGACCTACAACACTGAAGCTTTCTTT. Variable domain in full (rest from reference TRBV11-2 and TRBJ1-1): EAGVAQSPRYKIIEKRQSVAFWCNPISGHATLYWYQQILGQGPKLLIQFQNNGVVDDSQLPKDRFSAERLKGVDSTLKIQPAKLEDSAVYLCASSLDYETYNTEAFFGQGTRLTVV.